This T cell receptor beta chain was sequenced in a study of radiation and T cells in renal cell carcinoma. Regarding the study as a whole: From baseline, blood top tumor clonotypes peaked at 2 weeks post-radiation. Without pretreatment biopsies, baseline tumor clonotype presence was undetermined.

Only in-frame clones appear in the TCRdb table, and some are missing; sequencing was by immunoSEQ multiplex PCR. The data contain around 94,000 clones, 75% to 90% of them seen just once; the ten biggest clones take up about 7.9%. Time point specified: baseline pretreatment blood. Treatment defined: 15 Gy SBRT to primary tumor, nephrectomy 4 weeks later. Radiation-treated patients gave blood at baseline, week 2 and week 4. This clone occurred a few times. No antigen is known for it. This specimen consisted of blood, obtained from a patient whose treatment included radiotherapy and nephrectomy. The source of this sequence is a man over 45 with renal cell carcinoma.

Written as DNA, the CDR3 is TGTGCCAGCTCAAGCACCGGGACAGGGTCCTCAGATACGCAGTATTTT. Residues: CASSSTGTGSSDTQYF. The chain combines TRBV18 with TRBJ2-3, with 9 positions matching TRBD1. With V trimmed by 5 bases and J by 4 bases, 10 bases remained unmatched. This CDR3 has 16 amino acids. Germline assignment: CDR1 KGHSH and CDR2 LQKENI.